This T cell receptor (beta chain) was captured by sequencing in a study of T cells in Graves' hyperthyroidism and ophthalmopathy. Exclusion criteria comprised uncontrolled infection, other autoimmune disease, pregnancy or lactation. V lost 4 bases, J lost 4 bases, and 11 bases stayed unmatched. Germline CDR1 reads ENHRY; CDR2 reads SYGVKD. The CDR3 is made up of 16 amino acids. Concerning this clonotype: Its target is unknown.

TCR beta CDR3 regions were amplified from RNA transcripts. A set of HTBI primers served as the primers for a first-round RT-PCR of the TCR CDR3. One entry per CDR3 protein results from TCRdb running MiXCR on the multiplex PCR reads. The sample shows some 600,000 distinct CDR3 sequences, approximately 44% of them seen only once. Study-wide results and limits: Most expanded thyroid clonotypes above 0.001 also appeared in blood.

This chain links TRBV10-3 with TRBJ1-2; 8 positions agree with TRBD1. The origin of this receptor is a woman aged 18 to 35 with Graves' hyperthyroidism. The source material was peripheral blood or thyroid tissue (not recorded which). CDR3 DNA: TGTGCCATCAGTGTAGGACAGGGTCGCCTTGGCTATGGCTACACCTTC. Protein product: CAISVGQGRLGYGYTF.